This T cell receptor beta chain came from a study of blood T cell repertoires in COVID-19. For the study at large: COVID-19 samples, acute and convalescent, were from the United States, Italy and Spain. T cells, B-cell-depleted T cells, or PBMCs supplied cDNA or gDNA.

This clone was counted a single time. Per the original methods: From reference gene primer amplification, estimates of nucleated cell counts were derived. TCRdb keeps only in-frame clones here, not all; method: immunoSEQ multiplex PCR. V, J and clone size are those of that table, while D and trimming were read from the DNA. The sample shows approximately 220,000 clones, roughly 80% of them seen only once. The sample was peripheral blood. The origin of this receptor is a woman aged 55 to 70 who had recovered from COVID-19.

DNA for the CDR3: TGTGCCAGCAGCTCAGGGGCGCAGGACTATGGCTACACCTTC. Its protein product is CASSSGAQDYGYTF. The chain uses TRBV5-6 and TRBJ1-2, with a weak D call TRBD1 (6 bases). Trimming removed 3 bases at V and 3 bases at J, with 12 bases between. This CDR3 has 14 residues. CDR1 and CDR2 (germline): SGHDT, YYEEEE.